This section outlines one T cell receptor beta chain sequence together with its context. Its target is unknown. The assay was immunoSEQ multiplex PCR, and TCRdb's table has in-frame clones only and misses some. The sample records approximately 210,000 clones, just over 90% being singletons. The data stem from a study of T cell responses to AZD1222 COVID-19 vaccine. Notes on the study in general: Clonal diversity may have been underestimated in mostly white British donors. Repertoires were collected only later (after the peak T cell response had occurred). Baseline seropositivity characterized only a handful of AZD1222 recipients. Spike-wide vaccine-associated CD4 TCRs dominated at 160-218 and 743-854.

The CDR3 loop spans 16 amino acids. Germline V gene data show CDR1 as ENHRY and CDR2 as SYGVKD. With 5 bases clipped from V and 2 bases from J, the junction kept 4 bases outside the gene matches. The sequenced sample was peripheral blood, obtained 28 days after the second AZD1222 dose. The chain has TRBV10-3 and TRBJ2-2; TRBD2 agrees at 11 bases. This receptor was identified in an adult who received the AZD1222 COVID-19 vaccine. This CDR3 is CAISPSGRPNTGELFF. The DNA of the CDR3 is TGTGCCATCAGTCCTAGCGGGAGGCCCAACACCGGGGAGCTGTTTTTT.